The clone carrying this T cell receptor beta chain showed up just a few times. Its matching antigen is unknown. The sample originates from a study of cytomegalovirus exposure and HLA in healthy donors. General study points: Specificity of a few CMV-associated chains for CMV antigens was verified in vitro. No immune exposure information besides CMV serostatus was available. The authors enumerated some 170 TCR beta chains as linked to cytomegalovirus.

Among the donors, all were healthy bone marrow donors. V lost 5 bases, J lost 10 bases, and 19 bases lay in between. The germline V gene has CDR1 SGHRS and CDR2 YFSETQ. This CDR3 is 14 amino acids long. PCR used 60 Vbeta primers and 13 Jbeta primers. Data came from immunoSEQ multiplex PCR; TCRdb stores just in-frame clones and leaves some out. The sample consists of about 170,000 clones, over 60% of them appearing once. Material: PBMCs. This chain links TRBV5-1 with TRBJ2-1; D perhaps matches TRBD2 (6 bases). The TCR comes from a girl between 5 and 17 years old in good health and CMV-seronegative. The CDR3 coding sequence is TGCGCCAGCAGAGGGTCCCAAATAGGAGGGGAGCAGTTCTTC. Its translation is CASRGSQIGGEQFF. Full variable domain (outside the CDR3, taken from reference TRBV5-1 and TRBJ2-1): KAGVTQTPRYLIKTRGQQVTLSCSPISGHRSVSWYQQTPGQGLQFLFEYFSETQRNKGNFPGRFSGRQFSNSRSEMNVSTLELGDSALYLCASRGSQIGGEQFFGPGTRLTVL.